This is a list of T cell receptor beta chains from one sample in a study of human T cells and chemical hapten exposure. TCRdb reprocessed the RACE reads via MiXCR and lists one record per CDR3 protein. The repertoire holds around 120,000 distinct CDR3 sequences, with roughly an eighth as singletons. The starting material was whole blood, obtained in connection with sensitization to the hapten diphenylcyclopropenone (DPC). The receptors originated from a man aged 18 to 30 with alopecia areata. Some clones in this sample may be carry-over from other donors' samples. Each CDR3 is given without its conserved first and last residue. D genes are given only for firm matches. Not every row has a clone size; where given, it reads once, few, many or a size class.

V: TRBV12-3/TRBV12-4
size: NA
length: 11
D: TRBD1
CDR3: ASSHRTGYGYT

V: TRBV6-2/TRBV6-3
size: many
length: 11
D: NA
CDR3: ASSYQENSPLH

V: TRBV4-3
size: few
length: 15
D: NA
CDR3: ASSQEIGRGSTDTQY

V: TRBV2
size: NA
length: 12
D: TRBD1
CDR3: ASSQDRATGGYT

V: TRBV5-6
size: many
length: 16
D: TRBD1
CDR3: ASSYHRGTTGFHQPQH

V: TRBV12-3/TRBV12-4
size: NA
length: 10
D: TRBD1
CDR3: ASSHPAGTED

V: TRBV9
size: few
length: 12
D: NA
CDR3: ASSPHFSGNTIY

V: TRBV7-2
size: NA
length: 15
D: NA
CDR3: ASSYGGLLPAKNIQY

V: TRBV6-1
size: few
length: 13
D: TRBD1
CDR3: ASSRGLPSYNEQF

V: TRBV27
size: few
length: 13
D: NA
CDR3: ASNPDTKNNSPLH

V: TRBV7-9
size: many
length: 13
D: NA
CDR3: ASSLAGAQNYGYT

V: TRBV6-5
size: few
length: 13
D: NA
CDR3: ASSYRQGSSDTQY

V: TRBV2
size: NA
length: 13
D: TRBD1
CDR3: ASSTRTGVNSPLH

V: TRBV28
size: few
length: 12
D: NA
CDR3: ASFPDGNTGELF

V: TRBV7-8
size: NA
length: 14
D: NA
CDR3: ASSPYTGAPHNEQF

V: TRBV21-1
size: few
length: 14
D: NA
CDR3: ASSDPEAGGMKTQY

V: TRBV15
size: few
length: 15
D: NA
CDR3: ATSSARDVAFGNTIY

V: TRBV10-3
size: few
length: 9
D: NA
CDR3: AISEGYEQY

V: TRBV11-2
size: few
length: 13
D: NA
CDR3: ASSSPFQVGTEAF

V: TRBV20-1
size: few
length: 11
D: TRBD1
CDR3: SASPQGINEQY

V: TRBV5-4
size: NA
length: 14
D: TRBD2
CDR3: ASSTLAGGNYNEQF

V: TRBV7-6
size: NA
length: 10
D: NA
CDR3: ASSNQGYEQY

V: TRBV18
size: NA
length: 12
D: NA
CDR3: ASSSTPLNTEAF

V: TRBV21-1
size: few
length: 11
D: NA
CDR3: ASTPGVGETQY

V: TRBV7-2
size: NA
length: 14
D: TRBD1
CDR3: ASTSQSGTENYEQY

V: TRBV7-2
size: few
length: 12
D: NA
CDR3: ASSLEAREETQY

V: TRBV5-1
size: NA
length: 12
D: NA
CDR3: ASSLVLGTYEQY

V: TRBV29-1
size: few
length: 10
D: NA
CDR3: SVAAPKETQY

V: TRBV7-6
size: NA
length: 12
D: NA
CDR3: ASSFQGDFTEQY

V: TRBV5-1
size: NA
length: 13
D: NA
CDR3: ASSLEGSNTGELF

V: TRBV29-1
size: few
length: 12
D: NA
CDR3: SVVLSGLTYEQY

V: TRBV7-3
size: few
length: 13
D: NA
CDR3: ASSSTAGDPYGYT

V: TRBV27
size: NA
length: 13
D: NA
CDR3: ASSLSVGRTTEAF

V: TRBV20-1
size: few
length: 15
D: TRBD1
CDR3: SARKQGVRGTYTEAF

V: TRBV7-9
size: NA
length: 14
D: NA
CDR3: ASTSARLVSTDTQY

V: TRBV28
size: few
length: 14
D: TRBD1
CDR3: ASSTHPGQGASEQY

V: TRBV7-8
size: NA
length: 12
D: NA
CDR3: ASSRRGGDTEAF

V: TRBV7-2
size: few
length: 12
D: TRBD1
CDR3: ASSLQGASDGYT

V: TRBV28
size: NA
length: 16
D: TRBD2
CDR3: ASSLRTSGGDGTDTQY

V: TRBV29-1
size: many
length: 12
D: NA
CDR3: SVLKGMSKNIQY

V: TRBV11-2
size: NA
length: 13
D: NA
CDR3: ASSSRGASSYEQY

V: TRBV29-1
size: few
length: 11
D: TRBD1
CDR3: SARGGVRYEQY

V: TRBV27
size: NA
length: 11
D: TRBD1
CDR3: ATWRTGGNIQY

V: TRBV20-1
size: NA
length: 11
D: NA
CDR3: SARPDSEDEAF

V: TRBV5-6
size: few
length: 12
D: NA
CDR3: ASSLVAGGREAF